Below are 2 T cell receptor beta chains sequenced from a single sample in a study of cytotoxic CD8 clonotypes in ibrutinib-treated CLL. Clones were sequenced by immunoSEQ multiplex PCR, and TCRdb holds only the in-frame ones, with some missing. The sample lists about 76,000 clones; approximately 87% were seen once. The specimen comprised PBMCs, sampled after 24 months of ibrutinib treatment. These receptors originate from a human donor with chronic lymphocytic leukemia.

The chain is built from TRBV2 and TRBJ2-5; 7 bases align to TRBD1. Per germline, CDR1 SNHLY and CDR2 FYNNEI. CDR3 length: 14 amino acids. V lost 6 bases and J lost 2; bases outside the gene matches: 6. The CDR3 region is CASRWDSPQETQYF. The CDR3 bases are TGTGCCAGCAGGTGGGACAGCCCTCAAGAGACCCAGTACTTC.

This clone was recorded only once. Written as DNA, the CDR3 is TGTGCCAGCAGCTGGCCCGGGGAGCTGTTTTTT. Encoded protein: CASSWPGELFF. V and J are TRBV7-2 and TRBJ2-2; no firm D call. V lost 4 bases and J 6 bases, leaving 3 bases between the germline ends. Germline V gives CDR1 SGHTA, CDR2 FQGNSA. This CDR3 contains 11 residues.